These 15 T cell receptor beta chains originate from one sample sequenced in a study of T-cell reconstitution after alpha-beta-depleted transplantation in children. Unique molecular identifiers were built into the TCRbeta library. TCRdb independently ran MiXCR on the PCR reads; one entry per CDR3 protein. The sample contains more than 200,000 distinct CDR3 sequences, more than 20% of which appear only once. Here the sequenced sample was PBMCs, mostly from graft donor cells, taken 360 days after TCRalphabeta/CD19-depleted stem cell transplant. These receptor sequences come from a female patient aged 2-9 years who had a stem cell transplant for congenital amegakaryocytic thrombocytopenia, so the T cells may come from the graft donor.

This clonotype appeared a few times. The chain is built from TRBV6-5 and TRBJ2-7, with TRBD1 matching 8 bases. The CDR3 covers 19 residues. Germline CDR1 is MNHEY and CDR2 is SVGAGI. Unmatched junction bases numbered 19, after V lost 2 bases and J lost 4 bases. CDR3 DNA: TGTGCCAGCAGTTACGTCCGCGGCAGGGGGCTGGGGGGAGGTTACGAGCAGTACTTC. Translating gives CASSYVRGRGLGGGYEQYF.

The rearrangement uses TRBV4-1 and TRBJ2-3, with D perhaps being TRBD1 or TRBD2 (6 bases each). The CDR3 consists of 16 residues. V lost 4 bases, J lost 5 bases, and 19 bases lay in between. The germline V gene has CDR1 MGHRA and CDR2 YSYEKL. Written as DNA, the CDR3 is TGCGCCAGCAGCCTTGAGGGGGGCCTCGGGGAAGATACGCAGTATTTT. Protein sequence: CASSLEGGLGEDTQYF.

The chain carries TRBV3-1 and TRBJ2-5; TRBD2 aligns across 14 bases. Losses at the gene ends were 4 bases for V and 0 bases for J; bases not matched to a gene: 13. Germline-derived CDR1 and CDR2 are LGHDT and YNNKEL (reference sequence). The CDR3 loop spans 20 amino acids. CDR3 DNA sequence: TGTGCCAGCAGCCTCCGATCGAGACTAGCGGGGGGGCCGTACCAAGAGACCCAGTACTTC. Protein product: CASSLRSRLAGGPYQETQYF.

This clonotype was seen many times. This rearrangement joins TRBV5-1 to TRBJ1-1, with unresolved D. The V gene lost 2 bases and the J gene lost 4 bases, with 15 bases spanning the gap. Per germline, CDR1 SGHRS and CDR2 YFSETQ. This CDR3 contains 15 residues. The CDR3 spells CASSFTTDLGTEAFF. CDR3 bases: TGCGCCAGCAGCTTTACGACGGATCTAGGCACTGAAGCTTTCTTT.

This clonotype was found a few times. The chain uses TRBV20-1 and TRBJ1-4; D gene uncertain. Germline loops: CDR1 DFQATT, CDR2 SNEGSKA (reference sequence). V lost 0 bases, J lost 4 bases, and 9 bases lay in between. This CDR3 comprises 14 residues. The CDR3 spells CSARDRQRNEKLFF. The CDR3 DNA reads TGCAGTGCTAGAGATCGGCAGCGTAATGAAAAACTGTTTTTT.

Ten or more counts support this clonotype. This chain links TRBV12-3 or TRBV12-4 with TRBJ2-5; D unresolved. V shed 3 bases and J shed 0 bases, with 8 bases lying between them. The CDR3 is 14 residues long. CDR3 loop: CASSFGQDQETQYF. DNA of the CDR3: TGTGCCAGCAGTTTTGGTCAGGACCAAGAGACCCAGTACTTC.

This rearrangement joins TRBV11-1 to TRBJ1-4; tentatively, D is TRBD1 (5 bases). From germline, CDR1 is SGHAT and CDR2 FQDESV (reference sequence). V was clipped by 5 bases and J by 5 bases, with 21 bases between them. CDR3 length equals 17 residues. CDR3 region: CASSPRPGGGSNEKLFF. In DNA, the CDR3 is TGTGCCAGCAGCCCACGACCCGGGGGAGGGTCCAATGAAAAACTGTTTTTT.

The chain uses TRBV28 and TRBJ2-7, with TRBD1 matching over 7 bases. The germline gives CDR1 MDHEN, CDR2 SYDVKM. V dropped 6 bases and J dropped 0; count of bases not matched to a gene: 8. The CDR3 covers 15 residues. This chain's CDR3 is CASRAMTGPSYEQYF. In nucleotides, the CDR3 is TGTGCCAGCAGAGCAATGACAGGGCCCTCCTACGAGCAGTACTTC.

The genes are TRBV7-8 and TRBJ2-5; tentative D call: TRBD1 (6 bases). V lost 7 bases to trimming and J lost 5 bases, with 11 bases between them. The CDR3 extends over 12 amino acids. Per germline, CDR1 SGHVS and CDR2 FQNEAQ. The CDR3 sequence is CASNRVGETQYF. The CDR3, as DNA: TGTGCCAGCAACAGGGTGGGGGAGACCCAGTACTTC. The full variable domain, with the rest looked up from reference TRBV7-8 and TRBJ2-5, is GAGVSQSPRYKVAKRGQDVALRCDPISGHVSLFWYQQALGQGPEFLTYFQNEAQLDKSGLPSDRFFAERPEGSVSTLKIQRTQQEDSAVYLCASNRVGETQYFGPGTRLLVL.

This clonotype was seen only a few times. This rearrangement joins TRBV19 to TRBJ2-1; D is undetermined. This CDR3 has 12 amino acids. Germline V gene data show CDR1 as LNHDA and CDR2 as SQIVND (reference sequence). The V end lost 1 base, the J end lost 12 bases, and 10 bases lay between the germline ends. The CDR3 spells CASSIVQGSQFF. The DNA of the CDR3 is TGTGCCAGTAGTATAGTACAAGGTTCGCAGTTCTTC.

Here the CDR3 reads CASSLGQVPSYEQYF. Written as DNA, the CDR3 is TGTGCCAGCAGCTTAGGACAGGTTCCCTCCTACGAGCAGTACTTC. The genes are TRBV7-6 and TRBJ2-7, with a tentative D call TRBD1 (6 bases). Germline CDR1 SGHVS, CDR2 FNYEAQ. The V end was cut by 1 base, the J end by 0 bases, with 10 bases between. The CDR3 length is 15 residues.

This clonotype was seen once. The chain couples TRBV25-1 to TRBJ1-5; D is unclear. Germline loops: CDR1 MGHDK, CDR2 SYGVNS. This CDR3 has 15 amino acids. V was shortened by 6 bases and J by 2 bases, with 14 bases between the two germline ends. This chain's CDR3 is CASSPLSGGNQPQHF. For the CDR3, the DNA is TGTGCCAGCAGCCCCCTGTCGGGTGGCAATCAGCCCCAGCATTTT.

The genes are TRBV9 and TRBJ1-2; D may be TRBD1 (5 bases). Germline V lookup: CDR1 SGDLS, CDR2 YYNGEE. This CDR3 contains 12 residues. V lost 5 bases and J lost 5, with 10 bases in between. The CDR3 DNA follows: TGTGCCAGCAGTCCAGGGTTGTATGGCTACACCTTC. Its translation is CASSPGLYGYTF.

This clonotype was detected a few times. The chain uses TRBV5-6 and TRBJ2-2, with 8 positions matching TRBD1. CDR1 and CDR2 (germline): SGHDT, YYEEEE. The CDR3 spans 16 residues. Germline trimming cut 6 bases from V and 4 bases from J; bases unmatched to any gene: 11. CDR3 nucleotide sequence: TGTGCCAGCATTAGACAGGGGTATCCGGGCACCGGGGAGCTGTTTTTT. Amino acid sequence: CASIRQGYPGTGELFF.

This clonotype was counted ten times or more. The CDR3 spells CASSQLYTGELFF. The CDR3 DNA follows: TGTGCCAGCAGCCAACTTTACACCGGGGAGCTGTTTTTT. V usage is TRBV14 and J usage is TRBJ2-2; D not certain. Germline CDR1 SGHDN, CDR2 FVKESK. V lost 2 bases and J 3 bases, leaving 4 bases between the germline ends. The CDR3 length is 13 residues.